Sequencing of this T cell receptor beta chain was carried out in a study of T-cell reconstitution after alpha-beta-depleted transplantation in children. Molecular barcoding with unique molecular identifiers was used for the TCRbeta library. TCRdb independently ran MiXCR on the PCR reads; one entry per CDR3 protein. The sample has approximately 590,000 distinct CDR3 sequences; over 9.5% are singletons. The CDR3 is 17 residues long. The V end lost 8 bases, the J end lost 2 bases, and 22 bases lay between the germline ends. This sample comprised PBMCs from the stem cell graft donor, obtained from the stem cell graft. The receptor comes from a human donor who donated a stem cell graft to a child with acute myeloid leukemia. The rearrangement links TRBV12-3 or TRBV12-4 to TRBJ2-1, with TRBD2 as a possible D gene (6 bases). CDR3 amino acids: CASRSSLTGAAYNEQFF. CDR3 sequence (DNA): TGTGCCAGCCGAAGCTCCCTTACGGGAGCTGCCTACAATGAGCAGTTCTTC.